Given below is one T cell receptor (beta chain) in context. It has no known antigen specificity. The input lacks base qualities; no much larger clone sits a single base away. These data are taken from a study of OX40 agonist ivuxolimab in advanced cancers. Describing the broader study: The costimulatory receptor OX40 (CD134) was targeted by ivuxolimab, a fully human IgG2 agonistic monoclonal antibody. Peripheral TCRbeta sequencing was intended to test whether TCR sequence diversity was altered and clonal T-cell expansion was caused by ivuxolimab. The paper reports the monotherapy dose-escalation portion (N = 52 patients) of the phase I ivuxolimab trial. Partial responses were achieved by three dose-escalation patients, of whom one had hepatocellular carcinoma and two had cutaneous melanoma. Intravenous ivuxolimab was administered to patients every 2 weeks at six dose levels: 0.01, 0.1, 0.3, 1.5, 3 and 10 mg/kg. Patients were allowed to have had prior anti-PD-1, anti-PD-L1 or anti-CTLA-4 therapy, and roughly two fifths of the dose-escalation patients had been treated with checkpoint inhibitors. Of the roughly 52 dose-escalation patients, hepatocellular carcinoma was present in roughly 19, melanoma in around 15, renal cell carcinoma in 9 and head and neck cancer in 9. In the dose-escalation cohort, 75% to 90% of patients were male, and the mean age was 60 years with a range of roughly 20 to 85.

Here is what the overall study found, with its caveats: Which antigens the clonally expanded peripheral T cells were specific for was not determined. At doses from 0.1 to 3.0 mg/kg, clonal expansion was seen in both CD4+ and CD8+ blood T cells between baseline and week 6. In the 0.1-3.0 mg/kg groups, partial responders had among the lowest normalized peripheral clonal expansion, particularly in CD8+ T cells. Low levels of normalized T-cell clonal expansion were also seen in some nonresponding patients. After ivuxolimab, CD8+ T cells had more expanded clones than CD4+ T cells on average.

The trial excluded patients who had a history of autoimmune disease or who were on systemic immunosuppression. Peripheral blood for TCR sequencing was collected from all dose cohorts at baseline, on cycle 4 day 1, and on cycle 7 day 1. Samples were obtained from an open-label, multicenter, first-in-human phase I dose-escalation trial of ivuxolimab. Adults with locally advanced or metastatic melanoma, renal cell carcinoma, hepatocellular carcinoma or head and neck squamous cell carcinoma were enrolled in the trial. CD4+ and CD8+ T cells were sorted separately from peripheral blood before TCR sequencing. Genomic DNA was extracted from sorted cells for sequencing of the TCRbeta CDR3 region. The immunoSEQ Assay was used for sequencing of TCRbeta CDR3 regions. TCRdb carries this immuneACCESS record with in-frame sequences only. Its versions omit some clonotypes, under half of them owing to an unresolved V gene in the studies checked, with the rest unexplained. Across this sample there are roughly 60,000 clones, with approximately 86% seen only once. Jointly, the top ten make up about 1% of the sample.

From a lookup of the germline V gene, CDR1 and CDR2 are MNHEY and SVGAGI. The CDR3 runs 14 amino acids, cysteine and phenylalanine included. Just the 42-base CDR3 DNA is kept, in frame starting at base 1. V is shortened by 6 bases, J by 7 bases, and the region joining them spans 18 bases. The sequence joins TRBV6-5 to TRBJ2-5, with the D gene not clear enough to name. The TCR sequence derives from an adult with an advanced solid tumor such as melanoma, head and neck, liver or kidney cancer. The starting material was CD4+ or CD8+ T cells sorted from blood, obtained in a trial of the OX40 agonist ivuxolimab. The base sequence is TGTGCCAGCAGCATTGAAGGCCGCTCAGGGACCCAGTACTTC. The translation is CASSIEGRSGTQYF.